Shown below are 28 T cell receptor beta chains from a single sample sequenced in a study of T cells expressing NK-cell markers. Using the 5' RACE reads, TCRdb records one entry per CDR3 protein without DNA. This table lists about 460,000 distinct CDR3 sequences. The sequencing input was blood T cells: a sorted CD56 or NKG2C T cell subset, CD4+ or CD8+ T cells, or bulk PBMC T cells (not recorded which). These receptors all stem from a woman aged 45-65 years in good health.

J is TRBJ1-3 and V is TRBV29-1; there is no DNA to check the TCRdb D call of TRBD1. This CDR3 is built from 14 residues. In germline, CDR1 is SQVTM, CDR2 ANQGSEA. The chain's CDR3 is CSVEGQLSGNTIYF. Variable domain in full (rest from reference TRBV29-1 and TRBJ1-3): SAVISQKPSRDICQRGTSLTIQCQVDSQVTMMFWYRQQPGQSLTLIATANQGSEATYESGFVIDKFPISRPNLTFSTLTVSNMSPEDSSIYLCSVEGQLSGNTIYFGEGSWLTVV.

The chain couples TRBV6-1 to TRBJ2-1; TCRdb's D call of TRBD2 is untestable without DNA. Germline CDR1 reads MNHNS; CDR2 reads SASEGT. The CDR3 extends over 15 amino acids. The CDR3 reads CASRGLAGGSDEQFF.

The genes are TRBV10-3 and TRBJ2-4. Germline CDR1 ENHRY, CDR2 SYGVKD. This CDR3 is 13 amino acids long. CDR3 loop: CAIRDLDSNIQYF.

This chain links TRBV20-1 with TRBJ2-1; TCRdb lists TRBD2, though no DNA is available to test this call. The germline V gene encodes CDR1 DFQATT and CDR2 SNEGSKA (reference sequence). This CDR3 is 15 amino acids long. Here the CDR3 reads CSATPLAGGRDEQFF.

V and J are TRBV9 and TRBJ2-1; the D call from TCRdb, TRBD2, cannot be confirmed without DNA. This CDR3 is 14 amino acids long. Germline values: CDR1 SGDLS, CDR2 YYNGEE. Here the CDR3 reads CASSVQREYNEQFF.

The chain carries TRBV12-3 or TRBV12-4 and TRBJ2-4. This CDR3 contains 13 residues. This CDR3 reads CASRLEARNIQYF.

The gene calls are TRBV29-1 and TRBJ2-7; TCRdb's assignment of TRBD2 cannot be checked, as there is no DNA. CDR3 size: 13 residues. CDR1 SQVTM and CDR2 ANQGSEA come from the germline V gene. CDR3 sequence: CSVRDSRDYEQYF.

The chain uses TRBV9 and TRBJ1-6; the TCRdb call, TRBD1, lacks DNA for checking. Germline values: CDR1 SGDLS, CDR2 YYNGEE. The CDR3 consists of 15 residues. The CDR3 reads CASSALGQLYSPLHF.

The chain carries TRBV3-1 and TRBJ2-5; there is no DNA to check the TCRdb D call of TRBD2. Germline V CDR1 and CDR2: LGHDT, YNNKEL (reference sequence). The CDR3 has 17 amino acids. CDR3: CASSQAQGLAGVMTQYF.

The chain has TRBV20-1 and TRBJ1-2; there is no DNA to check the TCRdb D call of TRBD1. CDR3 length: 13 amino acids. The germline V gene encodes CDR1 DFQATT and CDR2 SNEGSKA (reference sequence). CDR3 in amino acids: CSARGQGNYGYTF.

J is TRBJ2-1 and V is TRBV3-1. Germline CDR1 is LGHDT and CDR2 is YNNKEL (reference sequence). The CDR3 runs to 14 residues. The CDR3 loop reads CASSQHQGSNEQFF.

This chain links TRBV29-1 with TRBJ2-3. CDR1 SQVTM and CDR2 ANQGSEA come from the germline V gene. The CDR3 contains 12 residues. CDR3 sequence: CSVEEAAITQYF.

The chain carries TRBV10-3 and TRBJ2-1; TCRdb's D call of TRBD1 is untestable without DNA. This CDR3 contains 15 residues. Germline CDR1 is ENHRY and CDR2 is SYGVKD. This chain's CDR3 is CAISESGGRNNEQFF.

The rearrangement joins TRBV21-1 to TRBJ2-5. TRBV21-1 is deemed a pseudogene. CDR3 length: 14 residues. This chain's CDR3 is CASSKVYPFETQYF.

This sequence joins TRBV20-1 and TRBJ1-5. The germline V gene has CDR1 DFQATT and CDR2 SNEGSKA (reference sequence). The CDR3 is 13 amino acids. The CDR3 loop is CSARGLEGQPQHF.

This chain joins TRBV12-3 or TRBV12-4 and TRBJ1-1. CDR3 length equals 13 residues. The CDR3: CASRKPGITEAFF.

The chain joins TRBV29-1 to TRBJ2-1; TCRdb's D gene call, TRBD1, goes unchecked for lack of DNA. Germline V gene data show CDR1 as SQVTM and CDR2 as ANQGSEA. The CDR3 consists of 12 residues. The CDR3 loop reads CSSRPRGNEQFF.

The chain carries TRBV5-1 and TRBJ2-2; TCRdb indicates TRBD2, and absent DNA this call remains unverified. CDR3 length: 17 amino acids. Germline lookup yields CDR1 SGHRS and CDR2 YFSETQ. The CDR3: CASSLDPAGIRTGELFF. Together with reference TRBV5-1 and TRBJ2-2, the CDR3 gives the full variable domain: KAGVTQTPRYLIKTRGQQVTLSCSPISGHRSVSWYQQTPGQGLQFLFEYFSETQRNKGNFPGRFSGRQFSNSRSEMNVSTLELGDSALYLCASSLDPAGIRTGELFFGEGSRLTVL.

The chain uses TRBV10-3 and TRBJ2-1. The CDR3 spans 12 residues. Per the germline V gene, CDR1 is ENHRY and CDR2 is SYGVKD. CDR3 region: CAISVKLDEQFF.

The CDR3 here is CASSGLAGGSYEQYF. V usage is TRBV12-3 or TRBV12-4 and J usage is TRBJ2-7; TCRdb reports TRBD2, a call that lacks DNA to check it against. The CDR3 is made up of 15 amino acids.

The rearrangement links TRBV15 to TRBJ2-3; TCRdb lists TRBD1, though no DNA is available to test this call. Germline CDR1 is LNHNV and CDR2 is YYDKDF (reference sequence). The CDR3 length is 13 residues. The CDR3 sequence: CAPESGPHDTQYF. Combining the CDR3 with reference TRBV15 and TRBJ2-3 gives the whole variable domain DAMVIQNPRYQVTQFGKPVTLSCSQTLNHNVMYWYQQKSSQAPKLLFHYYDKDFNNEADTPDNFQSRRPNTSFCFLDIRSPGLGDTAMYLCAPESGPHDTQYFGPGTRLTVL.

V is TRBV7-2 and J is TRBJ2-4. Germline lookup yields CDR1 SGHTA and CDR2 FQGNSA. The CDR3 length is 17 residues. CDR3: CASSLGWKRGAKNIQYF. Filled out from reference TRBV7-2 and TRBJ2-4, the complete variable domain reads GAGVSQSPSNKVTEKGKDVELRCDPISGHTALYWYRQSLGQGLEFLIYFQGNSAPDKSGLPSDRFSAERTGGSVSTLTIQRTQQEDSAVYLCASSLGWKRGAKNIQYFGAGTRLSVL.

This chain joins TRBV29-1 and TRBJ1-4. The germline gives CDR1 SQVTM, CDR2 ANQGSEA. The CDR3 totals 14 residues. The CDR3 sequence: CSVQARLTNEKLFF.

The gene calls are TRBV7-2 and TRBJ1-1. Germline CDR1 SGHTA, CDR2 FQGNSA. There are 14 residues in the CDR3. CDR3 amino acids: CASSPRGLNTEAFF.

This clonotype is called medium-sized based on its frequency. The chain employs TRBV4-1 and TRBJ2-3; the TRBD1 assignment by TCRdb is unverifiable without DNA. The CDR3 is made up of 16 amino acids. Germline V gene data show CDR1 as MGHRA and CDR2 as YSYEKL. CDR3 sequence reads: CASSQEPGWRTDTQYF.

V gene TRBV29-1 combines with J gene TRBJ2-6; absent DNA, TCRdb's TRBD1 call cannot be checked. This CDR3 contains 17 residues. The germline V gene encodes CDR1 SQVTM and CDR2 ANQGSEA. This chain's CDR3 is CSVGGPTQGSGANVLTF.

The rearrangement uses TRBV5-1 and TRBJ2-7; no DNA is available, so the TRBD2 call from TCRdb remains unchecked. This CDR3 spans 17 amino acids. Germline-derived CDR1 and CDR2 are SGHRS and YFSETQ. The CDR3 reads CASSLVGSGSIRYEQYF.

The rearrangement joins TRBV15 to TRBJ2-4. The CDR3 extends over 16 amino acids. Germline V gene sequence: CDR1 LNHNV, CDR2 YYDKDF (reference sequence). This CDR3 reads CATSRDPQVTKNIQYF.